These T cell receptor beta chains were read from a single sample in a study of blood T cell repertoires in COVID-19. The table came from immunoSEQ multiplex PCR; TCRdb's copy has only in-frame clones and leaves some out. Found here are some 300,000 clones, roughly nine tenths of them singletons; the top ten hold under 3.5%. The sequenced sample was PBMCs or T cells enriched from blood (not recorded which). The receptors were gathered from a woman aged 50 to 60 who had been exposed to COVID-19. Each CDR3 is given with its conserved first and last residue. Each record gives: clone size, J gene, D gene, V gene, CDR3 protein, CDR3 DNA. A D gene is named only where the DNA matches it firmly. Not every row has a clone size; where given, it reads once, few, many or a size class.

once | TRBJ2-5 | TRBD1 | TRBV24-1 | CATSDDRDRGIETQYF | TGTGCCACCAGTGATGACCGGGACAGGGGTATAGAGACCCAGTACTTC
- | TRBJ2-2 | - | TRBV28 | CASKIIRGSYTGELFF | TGTGCCAGCAAAATTATAAGAGGCAGCTACACCGGGGAGCTGTTTTTT
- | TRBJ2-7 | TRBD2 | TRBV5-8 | CASSPLAGGYEQYF | TGTGCCAGCAGCCCACTAGCGGGGGGCTACGAGCAGTACTTC
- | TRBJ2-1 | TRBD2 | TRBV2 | CASSSSGGKNEQFF | TGTGCCAGCAGTTCTAGCGGGGGAAAGAATGAGCAGTTCTTC
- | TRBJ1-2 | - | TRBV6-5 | CASSSTVDPGYGYTF | TGTGCCAGCAGTTCGACAGTCGACCCAGGCTATGGCTACACCTTC
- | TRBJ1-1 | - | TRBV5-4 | CASSLGANTEAFF | TGTGCCAGCAGCCTTGGGGCAAACACTGAAGCTTTCTTT
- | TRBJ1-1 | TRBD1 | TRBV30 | CAWSQRQGEAEAFF | TGTGCCTGGTCTCAAAGACAGGGGGAGGCTGAAGCTTTCTTT
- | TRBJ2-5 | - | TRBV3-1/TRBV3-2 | CASTLAGPQETQYF | TGTGCCAGTACCTTAGCCGGCCCTCAAGAGACCCAGTACTTC
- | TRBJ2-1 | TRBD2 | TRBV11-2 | CASSPSGTNNEQFF | TGTGCCAGCAGCCCTAGTGGGACTAACAATGAGCAGTTCTTC
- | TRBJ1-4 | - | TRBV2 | CASSEPPTGEKLFF | TGTGCCAGCAGTGAACCCCCGACAGGTGAAAAACTGTTTTTT
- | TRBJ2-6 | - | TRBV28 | CASSLSPQLKGAGANVLTF | TGTGCCAGCAGTTTATCACCCCAGTTAAAAGGGGCCGGGGCCAACGTCCTGACTTTC
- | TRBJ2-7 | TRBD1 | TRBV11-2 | CASSFGTDVYEQYF | TGTGCCAGCAGCTTCGGGACAGACGTCTACGAGCAGTACTTC
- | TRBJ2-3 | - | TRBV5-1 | CASRTRAGGSDTQYF | TGCGCCAGCAGGACCCGGGCAGGGGGGTCAGATACGCAGTATTTT
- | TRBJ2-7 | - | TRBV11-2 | CASSLDYPDNSYEQYF | TGTGCCAGCAGCTTAGATTATCCGGACAACTCCTACGAGCAGTACTTC
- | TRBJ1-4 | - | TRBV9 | CASSVGQGTNEKLLF | -
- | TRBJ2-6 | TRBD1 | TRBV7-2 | CASSLRTGSGANVLTF | TGTGCCAGCAGCCTACGGACAGGCTCTGGGGCCAACGTCCTGACTTTC
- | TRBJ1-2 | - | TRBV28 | CASSRPGAYGYTF | TGTGCCAGCAGCCGACCAGGTGCCTATGGCTACACCTTC
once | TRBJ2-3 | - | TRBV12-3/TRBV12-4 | CASSLFVGQQYF | TGTGCCAGCAGTTTATTTGTGGGACAACAGTATTTT
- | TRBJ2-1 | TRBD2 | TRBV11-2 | CASSLGDGGADEQFF | TGTGCCAGCAGCTTAGGGGACGGGGGGGCCGATGAGCAGTTCTTC
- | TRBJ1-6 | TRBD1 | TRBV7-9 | CAGARDRDYSPLHF | TGTGCCGGAGCCAGGGACAGGGATTATTCACCCCTCCACTTT
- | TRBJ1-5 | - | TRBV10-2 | CASSESPGNSNQPQHF | TGCGCCAGCAGTGAGTCGCCGGGGAATAGCAATCAGCCCCAGCATTTT
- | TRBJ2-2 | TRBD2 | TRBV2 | CASKSTSGGNTGELFF | TGTGCCAGCAAGAGCACTAGCGGGGGGAACACCGGGGAGCTGTTTTTT
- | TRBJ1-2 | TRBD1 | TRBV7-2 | CASAGDRDGYGYTF | TGTGCCAGCGCAGGGGACAGGGACGGCTATGGCTACACCTTC
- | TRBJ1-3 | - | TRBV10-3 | CAISESMEAGNTIYF | TGTGCCATCAGTGAGTCGATGGAGGCTGGAAACACCATATATTTT
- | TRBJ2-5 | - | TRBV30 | CAWRVSSGPQYF | TGTGCCTGGAGGGTCAGCAGCGGGCCCCAGTACTTC
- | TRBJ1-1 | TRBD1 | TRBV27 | CASGDSGPEAFF | TGTGCCAGCGGGGACAGCGGTCCTGAAGCTTTCTTT
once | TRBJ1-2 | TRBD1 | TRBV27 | CASSTGQGAYGYTF | TGTGCCAGCAGTACGGGACAGGGGGCCTATGGCTACACCTTC
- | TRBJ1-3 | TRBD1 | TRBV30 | CAWSMVRGLDTIYF | TGTGCCTGGAGTATGGTCAGGGGGCTCGACACCATATATTTT
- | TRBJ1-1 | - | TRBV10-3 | CAIGQTLSAEAFF | TGTGCCATAGGACAGACCCTATCGGCTGAAGCTTTCTTT
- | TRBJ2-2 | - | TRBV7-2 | CASSLDVGSGNTGELFF | TGTGCCAGCAGCTTAGACGTTGGTAGCGGAAACACCGGGGAGCTGTTTTTT
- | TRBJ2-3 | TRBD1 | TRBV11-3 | CASSWGTGATDTQYF | TGTGCCAGCAGCTGGGGGACAGGGGCCACAGATACGCAGTATTTT
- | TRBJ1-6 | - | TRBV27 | CASSARRDNSPLHF | TGTGCCAGCAGTGCCCGGAGAGATAATTCACCCCTCCACTTT
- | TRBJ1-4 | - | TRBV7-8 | CASSLGTAEKLFF | TGTGCCAGCAGCTTAGGGACAGCTGAAAAACTGTTTTTT